This is a list of T cell receptor beta chains from one sample in a study of cytomegalovirus exposure and HLA in healthy donors. Here immunoSEQ multiplex PCR was the method, and the copy in TCRdb shows in-frame clones only, minus some. The top ten hold 2% to 2.5% of the sample, which has about 130,000 clones, around 77% seen once. Sequenced sample: PBMCs. The receptors come from a man younger than 40 in good health and CMV-seronegative. The CDR3 runs from the conserved cysteine through the conserved F or W. D genes are given only for firm matches. A row's size may be missing; if present it is once, few, many or a size class.

v_gene	abundance	j_gene	d_gene	CDR3nt	CDR3aa
TRBV7-9	NA	TRBJ2-7	NA	TGTGCCAGCAGCCCCTTTGGGAGCTCCTACGAGCAGTACTTC	CASSPFGSSYEQYF
TRBV4-1	NA	TRBJ1-2	NA	TGCGCCAGCAGGCTCCAGGGGACCTCCTATGGCTACACCTTC	CASRLQGTSYGYTF
TRBV11-2	NA	TRBJ2-7	TRBD1	TGTGCCAGCAGCTCAGGGACAGGGGGCGCGAGGGAGCAGTACTTC	CASSSGTGGAREQYF
TRBV19	few	TRBJ2-2	NA	TGTGCCACGGGCCGACAGTTGTCCGGGGAGCTGTTTTTT	CATGRQLSGELFF
TRBV4-1	NA	TRBJ2-7	NA	TGCGCCAGCAGCCAAGAAGAGGTAGGGGGTACCTACGAGCAGTACTTC	CASSQEEVGGTYEQYF
TRBV11-2	NA	TRBJ2-1	TRBD2	TGTGCCAGCAGCTCCATAGCGGGAGGGTACAATGAGCAGTTCTTC	CASSSIAGGYNEQFF
TRBV27	NA	TRBJ2-3	TRBD2	TGTGCCAGCAGTTTATTTCCTAGCGGGTCGGATACGCAGTATTTT	CASSLFPSGSDTQYF
TRBV29-1	NA	TRBJ2-1	NA	TGCAGCGTTGAGAAAGGTTCTAGTCGCCCCTACAATGAGCAGTTCTTC	CSVEKGSSRPYNEQFF
TRBV30	once	TRBJ2-7	NA	TGTGCCTGGAGAGCTAGACAGTCCAACTACGAGCAGTACTTC	CAWRARQSNYEQYF
TRBV10-2	NA	TRBJ2-7	TRBD1	TGCGCCAGTGCTCCGGACAGGGACGACTACGAGCAGTACTTC	CASAPDRDDYEQYF
TRBV27	NA	TRBJ2-7	NA	TGTGCCAGCAGTTTAGGGCCTGAGGGCTACGAGCAGTACTTC	CASSLGPEGYEQYF
TRBV19	NA	TRBJ1-4	NA	TGTGCCAGTAGTACCGAACAGGGAGCAACTAATGAAAAACTGTTTTTT	CASSTEQGATNEKLFF
TRBV6-5	NA	TRBJ2-7	NA	TGTGCCAGCAGCTTCAGGGTCGGGTTCGAGCAGTACTTC	CASSFRVGFEQYF
TRBV28	NA	TRBJ1-5	NA	TGTGCCAGCAGTTTAACCTCGGGGAGGGGACAGCCCCAGCATTTT	CASSLTSGRGQPQHF
TRBV5-1	NA	TRBJ2-7	NA	TGCGCCAGCAGCCCCCGAACTAGTCGGGCCTACGAGCAGTACTTC	CASSPRTSRAYEQYF
TRBV5-6	few	TRBJ2-3	NA	TGTGCCAGCAGCCAAGCGTCCGGCACAGATACGCAGTATTTT	CASSQASGTDTQYF
TRBV7-9	NA	TRBJ1-1	NA	TGTGCCAGCAGCTTAGTAAGGGGAGGTGGAAACACTGAAGCTTTCTTT	CASSLVRGGGNTEAFF
TRBV13	NA	TRBJ2-3	TRBD2	TGTGCCAGCAGCTCGGGACTAGATAGAGATACGCAGTATTTT	CASSSGLDRDTQYF
TRBV6-5	NA	TRBJ2-3	TRBD1	TGTGCCAGCAGTATTGCCGGGACAGGGGCGGATACGCAGTATTTT	CASSIAGTGADTQYF
TRBV6-6	NA	TRBJ2-3	TRBD2	TGTGCCAGCAATCTAGCGGGAGGGAGCACAGATACGCAGTATTTT	CASNLAGGSTDTQYF
TRBV5-6	few	TRBJ2-3	NA	TGTGCCAGCAGCTTCTCTAGCACAGATACGCAGTATTTT	CASSFSSTDTQYF
TRBV4-2	NA	TRBJ2-7	TRBD2	TGTGCCAGCAGGAGACTAGCGGGTGCCGGGGCCTACGAGCAGTACTTC	CASRRLAGAGAYEQYF
TRBV20-1	NA	TRBJ1-2	TRBD1	TGCAGTGCTTTCCGGGACAGGGTGCAATTC	CSAFRDRVQF
TRBV10-2	once	TRBJ2-5	TRBD1	TGCGCCAGCGGGGGACAGGACCGAGAGACCCAGTACTTC	CASGGQDRETQYF
TRBV2	NA	TRBJ1-5	TRBD1	TGTGCCAGCAAAGACAGGGTAGGCCAGCCCCAGCATTTT	CASKDRVGQPQHF
TRBV11-2	few	TRBJ1-4	NA	TGTGCCAGCAGCTTTGGGGGGGAAAAACTGTTTTTT	CASSFGGEKLFF
TRBV7-3	NA	TRBJ2-1	TRBD2	TGTGCCAGCAGCCTCGGTGGAGCGGGAGCGTACAATGAGCAGTTCTTC	CASSLGGAGAYNEQFF
TRBV7-9	NA	TRBJ2-1	TRBD1	TGTGCCAGCAGCTTAGCCGGGACAGGGCCCTACAATGAGCAGTTCTTC	CASSLAGTGPYNEQFF
TRBV19	once	TRBJ1-1	NA	TGTGCCAGTAGTCCGCAGGGGACCAGGAACACTGAAGCTTTCTTT	CASSPQGTRNTEAFF
TRBV4-2	once	TRBJ2-1	TRBD2	TGTGCCAGCAGCCAAGAGGCTACTAGCGGGAGCTCCTACAATGAGCAGTTCTTC	CASSQEATSGSSYNEQFF
TRBV9	NA	TRBJ2-2	NA	TGTGCCAGCAGTTTGAGGGCCTCGAACACCGGGGAGCTGTTTTTT	CASSLRASNTGELFF